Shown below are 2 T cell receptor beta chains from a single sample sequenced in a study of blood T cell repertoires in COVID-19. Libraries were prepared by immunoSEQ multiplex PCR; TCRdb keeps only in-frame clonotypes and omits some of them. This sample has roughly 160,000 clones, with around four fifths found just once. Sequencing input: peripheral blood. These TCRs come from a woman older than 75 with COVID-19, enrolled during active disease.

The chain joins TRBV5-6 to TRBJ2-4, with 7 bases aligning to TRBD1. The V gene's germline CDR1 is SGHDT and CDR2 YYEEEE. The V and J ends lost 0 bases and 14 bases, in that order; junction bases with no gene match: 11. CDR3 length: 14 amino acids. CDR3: CASSLGGQPSQEYF. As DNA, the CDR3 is TGTGCCAGCAGCTTGGGGGGACAGCCCAGCCAGGAGTACTTC.

CDR3 DNA: TGTGCCAGCAGCTTGGATAACCAGGTCGGCTACACCTTC. It translates to CASSLDNQVGYTF. V gene TRBV5-5 combines with J gene TRBJ1-2; the D is unclear. Germline V gene lookup returns CDR1 SGHKS and CDR2 YYEKEE (reference sequence). The CDR3 covers 13 residues. Trimming removed 0 bases at V and 8 bases at J, with 11 bases between.